Following are 30 T cell receptor beta chains from one sample sequenced in a study of early T cells in non-severe SARS-CoV-2 infection. One entry per CDR3 protein results from TCRdb running MiXCR on the 5' RACE reads. The sample holds some 46,000 distinct CDR3 sequences, 9.3% seen once. Sequencing was done on a sample of whole blood. The receptors originated from an adult who was a healthcare worker with PCR-confirmed SARS-CoV-2 infection or an uninfected control (not recorded which).

This clonotype occurred many times. The chain uses TRBV28 and TRBJ2-7, with 7 bases aligning to TRBD2. The germline gives CDR1 MDHEN, CDR2 SYDVKM. The CDR3 sequence is 14 residues long. Trimming at V came to 5 bases and at J to 2 bases, leaving 6 bases not matched to a gene. The CDR3 nucleotides are TGTGCCAGCAGTACCCGAGCGGGGACCTACGAGCAGTACTTC. Amino acid sequence: CASSTRAGTYEQYF.

This clonotype was counted ten times or more. V and J are TRBV5-4 and TRBJ2-2, with D perhaps TRBD2 (6 bases). CDR1 is SGHNT and CDR2 is YYREEE in the germline V gene (reference sequence). This CDR3 contains 14 residues. Trimming shortened V by 3 bases and J by 4 bases, and 10 bases separated the two germline ends. The CDR3 region has the DNA TGTGCCAGCAGCTGGTATAGCGGCACCGGGGAGCTGTTTTTT. Its protein product is CASSWYSGTGELFF.

This clonotype has a handful of counts. The chain is built from TRBV7-2 and TRBJ1-5, with a weak D call TRBD1 (5 bases). This CDR3 region has 13 residues. Germline CDR1 and CDR2: SGHTA and FQGNSA. With 5 bases removed from V and 7 bases from J, the gap between germline ends came to 12 bases. CDR3: CASSPRWGQPQHF. Here the CDR3 DNA reads TGTGCCAGCAGCCCCAGGTGGGGCCAGCCCCAGCATTTT.

This clonotype was seen repeatedly, ten times or more. The J gene is TRBJ2-5, the V gene TRBV6-5; D might be TRBD1 (5 bases). Per the germline V gene, CDR1 is MNHEY and CDR2 is SVGAGI. CDR3 length equals 16 residues. The V and J ends lost 0 bases and 5 bases respectively, with 16 bases between them. DNA for the CDR3: TGTGCCAGCAGTTACTCGACGGCAGGGAATCAGGAGACCCAGTACTTC. Translating gives CASSYSTAGNQETQYF.

The sample holds many counts of this clonotype. This chain connects TRBV19 to TRBJ2-2; 8 bases match TRBD2. The CDR3 runs to 15 residues. V was pared by 5 bases and J by 4 bases, with 6 bases of the junction left unmatched. Germline lookup yields CDR1 LNHDA and CDR2 SQIVND (reference sequence). CDR3 coding DNA: TGTGCCAGTAGTGCCCGGGAGGGCATCACCGGGGAGCTGTTTTTT. Its translation: CASSAREGITGELFF.

The chain has TRBV19 and TRBJ1-2; D call uncertain. Germline loops: CDR1 LNHDA, CDR2 SQIVND (reference sequence). The V gene lost 5 bases and the J gene lost 8 bases, with 15 bases spanning the gap. This CDR3 is 13 amino acids long. CDR3 sequence reads: CASSPAAPWGYTF. Written as DNA, the CDR3 is TGTGCCAGTAGTCCAGCAGCACCCTGGGGCTACACCTTC.

In the case of this clonotype: A much larger clone lies a single base off, so this may be a read error. The V and J genes are TRBV20-1 and TRBJ2-7; TRBD2 might be the D (6 bases). This CDR3 comprises 15 residues. The germline CDR1 and CDR2 sequences are DFQATT and SNEGSKA (reference sequence). The CDR3 spells CRASPRRGKSYEQYF. CDR3 bases: TGCAGAGCTTCCCCTCGGCGCGGGAAGTCCTACGAGCAGTACTTC.

This clonotype occurred many times. This sequence joins TRBV20-1 and TRBJ2-6; 10 bases match TRBD2. CDR3 length: 18 residues. After removal of 3 bases from V and 2 bases from J, the junction contained 10 bases not matched to a gene. The germline V gene encodes CDR1 DFQATT and CDR2 SNEGSKA (reference sequence). Here the CDR3 DNA reads TGCAGTGCTAGGGGGTATATAGCGGGAGGAACTGGGGCCAACGTCCTGACTTTC. Protein product: CSARGYIAGGTGANVLTF.

The gene calls are TRBV5-1 and TRBJ2-3; D may correspond to TRBD1 or TRBD2 (5 bases each). The germline CDR1 and CDR2 sequences are SGHRS and YFSETQ. There are 16 residues in the CDR3. V lost 9 bases, J lost 3 bases, and 23 bases lay in between. CDR3 bases: TGCGCCAACAGTTCCGGGGCGCCGGTCAGGACAGATACGCAGTATTTT. Amino acid sequence: CANSSGAPVRTDTQYF.

This clonotype turned up a few times. This rearrangement joins TRBV27 to TRBJ2-4, with 9 positions matching TRBD1. The V and J ends lost 6 bases and 7 bases, in that order; junction bases with no gene match: 7. In germline, CDR1 is MNHEY, CDR2 SMNVEV (reference sequence). The length of the CDR3 is 14 residues. The CDR3 region is CASSGTGSLNIQYF. The CDR3 nucleotides are TGTGCCAGCAGCGGGACAGGGTCTCTGAACATTCAGTACTTC.

This chain links TRBV20-1 with TRBJ2-1, with D hard to call. The CDR3 covers 14 residues. Trimming removed 4 bases at V and 0 bases at J, with 10 bases between. Germline CDR1 and CDR2: DFQATT and SNEGSKA (reference sequence). DNA of the CDR3: TGCAGTGCTAACCCTACAAGCTCCTACAATGAGCAGTTCTTC. Translated: CSANPTSSYNEQFF.

This clonotype was found many times. The chain employs TRBV6-2 or TRBV6-3 and TRBJ2-7, with 8 bases identical to TRBD2. Germline values: CDR1 MNHEY, CDR2 SVGEGT. After removal of 2 bases from V and 1 base from J, the junction contained 7 bases not matched to a gene. CDR3 length equals 16 residues. CDR3 coding DNA: TGTGCCAGCAGTTACCCGTTGGAGCGGGAGTCCTACGAGCAGTACTTC. Its translation is CASSYPLERESYEQYF.

This clonotype was observed many times. The chain joins TRBV13 to TRBJ2-2; a possible D gene is TRBD2 (6 bases). This CDR3 has 15 residues. The germline CDR1 and CDR2 sequences are PRHDT and FYEKMQ (reference sequence). Trimming pared 5 bases from V and 6 bases from J, leaving 16 bases between. This chain's CDR3 is CASSPGTVTPGELFF. The CDR3 DNA reads TGTGCCAGCAGCCCGGGGACTGTCACGCCCGGGGAGCTGTTTTTT.

The rearrangement uses TRBV20-1 and TRBJ2-1; possible D gene TRBD2, 6 bases. The CDR3 consists of 13 residues. V lost 6 bases, J lost 5 bases, and 14 bases lay in between. Germline V CDR1 and CDR2: DFQATT, SNEGSKA (reference sequence). The CDR3 loop is CSAPSAQNNEQFF. CDR3 DNA sequence: TGCAGTGCGCCTAGCGCCCAAAACAATGAGCAGTTCTTC.

This clonotype was seen at least ten times. The rearrangement links TRBV20-1 to TRBJ2-4; D possibly corresponds to TRBD2 (5 bases). This CDR3 comprises 16 residues. With 0 bases removed from V and 4 bases from J, the gap between germline ends came to 16 bases. Germline CDR1 is DFQATT and CDR2 is SNEGSKA (reference sequence). This chain's CDR3 is CSARDNPRVAKNIQYF. The CDR3 DNA reads as TGCAGTGCTAGAGATAATCCTAGGGTAGCGAAAAACATTCAGTACTTC.

This clonotype has just a few counts. V and J are TRBV20-1 and TRBJ2-7; tentative D call: TRBD2 (6 bases). The CDR3 loop spans 14 amino acids. The germline V and J ends were trimmed by 3 bases and 6 bases, with 18 bases remaining between them. In germline, CDR1 is DFQATT, CDR2 SNEGSKA (reference sequence). The CDR3 spells CSARRPRGTPEQYF. The CDR3 DNA is TGCAGTGCTAGGAGACCCCGTGGGACTCCCGAGCAGTACTTC.

This clonotype was detected many times. This chain joins TRBV6-1 and TRBJ2-1, with D unresolved. The V and J ends lost 1 base and 2 bases respectively, with 6 bases between them. CDR3 size: 14 residues. Germline V gene lookup returns CDR1 MNHNS and CDR2 SASEGT. The CDR3 nucleotides read TGTGCCAGCAGTGAAGTAGGACCCTACAATGAGCAGTTCTTC. It codes for CASSEVGPYNEQFF.

The J gene is TRBJ1-5, the V gene TRBV20-1, with 8 bases that match TRBD1. J lost 2 bases, V lost 0 bases, and 3 bases had no gene match. Germline assignment: CDR1 DFQATT and CDR2 SNEGSKA (reference sequence). The CDR3 runs to 15 residues. This CDR3 reads CSAREGGQGNQPQHF. CDR3 sequence (DNA): TGCAGTGCTAGAGAGGGGGGACAGGGCAATCAGCCCCAGCATTTT.

The chain is built from TRBV12-3 or TRBV12-4 and TRBJ1-2; perhaps TRBD1 as D (6 bases). Trimming took 7 bases from V and 4 from J, leaving 16 bases between them. The CDR3 is 14 amino acids. CDR3 sequence (DNA): TGTGCCAGCACCCACAGGGATGTAATCTATGGCTACACCTTC. Translating it yields CASTHRDVIYGYTF.

This clonotype has a handful of counts. This chain uses TRBV6-2 or TRBV6-3 with TRBJ2-5, with 7 bases matching TRBD2. In germline, CDR1 is MNHEY, CDR2 SVGEGT. This CDR3 is built from 14 residues. Trimming removed 6 bases from V and 5 bases from J; junction bases left unmatched: 9. The CDR3 here is CASRPSVGGETQYF. The CDR3 DNA reads as TGTGCCAGCAGGCCCTCGGTGGGGGGGGAGACCCAGTACTTC.

In this sample, this clonotype is medium-sized (0.01 to 0.1%). The genes are TRBV12-3 or TRBV12-4 and TRBJ2-1, with D hard to call. V was trimmed by 5 bases and J by 8 bases, leaving 16 bases between them. The CDR3 sequence is 14 residues long. The CDR3 region has the DNA TGTGCCAGCAGTCCAGACCTAGGCCTCTATGAGCAGTTCTTC. It encodes CASSPDLGLYEQFF.

The chain uses TRBV5-5 and TRBJ2-5, with 10 bases that match TRBD2. The CDR3 extends over 14 amino acids. V lost 10 bases, J lost 4 bases, and 10 bases stayed unmatched. Germline CDR1 SGHKS, CDR2 YYEKEE (reference sequence). Here the CDR3 DNA reads TGTGCCTGCCGCACGCTAGCGGGAGCAGAGACCCAGTACTTC. Translation gives CACRTLAGAETQYF.

There are a few counts of this clonotype. The chain is built from TRBV5-5 and TRBJ2-4; 9 bases match TRBD1. The germline V gene encodes CDR1 SGHKS and CDR2 YYEKEE (reference sequence). V gave up 2 bases and J gave up 7 bases; unmatched junction bases: 10. There are 16 residues in the CDR3. CDR3 sequence: CASSFLSLGQGNIQYF. CDR3 DNA: TGTGCCAGCAGCTTTCTTTCCTTAGGACAGGGGAACATTCAGTACTTC.

This clonotype appeared many times. This sequence joins TRBV12-3 or TRBV12-4 and TRBJ2-1; 9 bases map to TRBD1. CDR3 length: 15 residues. With V trimmed by 5 bases and J by 4 bases, 6 bases remained unmatched. The CDR3 bases are TGTGCCAGCAGTGAGACAGGGGGAGGTTACAATGAGCAGTTCTTC. This codes for CASSETGGGYNEQFF.

This clonotype qualifies as medium-sized (0.01 to 0.1%). V and J are TRBV5-1 and TRBJ2-2; D is ambiguous. CDR3 size: 15 residues. Trimming stripped 4 bases from V and 4 bases from J, with 14 bases between. CDR1 and CDR2 from the germline V gene are SGHRS and YFSETQ. The CDR3 protein is CASSPPVAGTGELFF. Here the CDR3 DNA reads TGCGCCAGCAGCCCCCCCGTGGCCGGCACCGGGGAGCTGTTTTTT.

The chain has TRBV15 and TRBJ2-1, with 12 bases lining up with TRBD2. The length of the CDR3 is 21 residues. V lost 4 bases, J lost 2 bases, and 18 bases stayed unmatched. Germline V CDR1 and CDR2: LNHNV, YYDKDF (reference sequence). The CDR3 is CATSKEDTRGLAGIAYNEQFF. In DNA form, the CDR3 reads TGTGCCACCAGCAAAGAAGACACCAGAGGACTAGCGGGAATCGCCTACAATGAGCAGTTCTTC.

This clonotype has a handful of counts. V is TRBV28 and J is TRBJ2-1; perhaps TRBD1 as D (5 bases). V was cut by 3 bases and J by 1 base, with 10 bases left in between. Germline CDR1 MDHEN, CDR2 SYDVKM. CDR3 size: 15 residues. The DNA of the CDR3 is TGTGCCAGCAGTTTTACTTACAGGTCCTACAATGAGCAGTTCTTC. It specifies CASSFTYRSYNEQFF.

V and J are TRBV7-9 and TRBJ2-7, with a weak D call TRBD1 (6 bases). In germline, CDR1 is SEHNR, CDR2 FQNEAQ (reference sequence). The CDR3 is 14 amino acids. The V end lost 4 bases, the J end lost 0 bases, and 10 bases lay between the germline ends. Here the CDR3 DNA reads TGTGCCAGCAGCTCAGGACAGTTCTCCTACGAGCAGTACTTC. Translated: CASSSGQFSYEQYF.

In this sample, this clonotype turned up many times. The rearrangement uses TRBV10-3 and TRBJ2-7, with TRBD1 as a possible D gene (5 bases). This CDR3 is 11 amino acids long. Germline CDR1 is ENHRY and CDR2 is SYGVKD. V lost 8 bases and J 5 bases, leaving 10 bases between the germline ends. This chain's CDR3 is CAIGTRDEQYF. CDR3 coding DNA: TGTGCCATCGGAACCAGGGACGAGCAGTACTTC.

Ten or more counts support this clonotype. This chain uses TRBV29-1 with TRBJ2-1; the match to TRBD2 covers 16 bases. CDR1 and CDR2 from the germline V gene are SQVTM and ANQGSEA. CDR3 length equals 14 residues. Germline trimming cut 7 bases from V and 16 bases from J; bases unmatched to any gene: 13. CDR3 DNA sequence: TGCAGCGCCTCCTTCGCGGGACTAGCGGGAGGGCAATTCTTC. Protein: CSASFAGLAGGQFF.